These 12 T cell receptor beta chains share one sample of origin, sequenced in a study of blood T cells in healthy people across ages. Together with a sample-barcoded 5' primer, a J-beta primer mix was included in a second PCR lasting about 6 to 11 cycles. TCRdb passed the 5' RACE reads through MiXCR, listing each CDR3 protein once. The sample records hundreds of thousands of distinct CDR3 sequences, 58% being singletons. Material for sequencing was blood. The receptors originated from a man aged 55-75 years in good health.

This clonotype appeared a few times. J is TRBJ2-7 and V is TRBV11-2; D gene unclear. The CDR3 consists of 12 residues. Trimming cost V 2 bases and J 6 bases, with 8 bases left between them. CDR1 is SGHAT, CDR2 FQNNGV, per germline. CDR3 sequence: CASSLQRFEQYF. CDR3 bases: TGTGCCAGCAGCTTACAAAGGTTCGAGCAGTACTTC.

The rearrangement links TRBV5-1 to TRBJ2-2; 8 bases are shared with TRBD1. Germline V CDR1 and CDR2: SGHRS, YFSETQ. After removal of 0 bases from V and 2 bases from J, the junction contained 6 bases not matched to a gene. The CDR3 loop spans 17 amino acids. CDR3 protein: CASSLVAQGANTGELFF. CDR3 DNA: TGCGCCAGCAGCTTGGTTGCCCAGGGGGCAAACACCGGGGAGCTGTTTTTT.

This clonotype was detected only a few times. CDR3 DNA sequence: TGTGCCAGCAGTTACCAGACAGGGGGGTCCTACGAGCAGTACTTC. It specifies CASSYQTGGSYEQYF. This rearrangement joins TRBV6-5 to TRBJ2-7; 9 nucleotides match TRBD1. The junction had 3 bases not matched to a gene; V was cut back by 2 bases and J by 1 base. From germline, CDR1 is MNHEY and CDR2 SVGAGI. The CDR3 runs 15 residues.

The sample holds a few counts of this clonotype. In nucleotides, the CDR3 is TGCGCCAGCAGATACAACACCGGGACAGTACAAGAGACCCAGTACTTC. This gives the protein CASRYNTGTVQETQYF. The chain is built from TRBV5-1 and TRBJ2-5; 7 nucleotides agree with TRBD1. The CDR3 is 16 amino acids. V trimming: 5 bases; J trimming: 2 bases; junction bases outside the gene matches: 12. Germline V CDR1 and CDR2: SGHRS, YFSETQ.

This sequence joins TRBV20-1 and TRBJ1-4; perhaps TRBD1 as D (6 bases). The CDR3 extends over 14 amino acids. The V and J ends lost 5 bases and 3 bases respectively, with 13 bases between them. Germline V CDR1 and CDR2: DFQATT, SNEGSKA (reference sequence). CDR3 nucleotides: TGCAGTGCTGCCCCGGGGGCGCCTAATGAAAAACTGTTTTTT. Encoded protein: CSAAPGAPNEKLFF.

This clonotype appeared once. The genes are TRBV11-2 and TRBJ2-7; 8 bases match TRBD2. Germline V lookup: CDR1 SGHAT, CDR2 FQNNGV. After removal of 5 bases from V and 5 bases from J, the junction contained 8 bases not matched to a gene. The CDR3 loop spans 14 amino acids. The CDR3 reads CASSTPAGGHEQYF. CDR3 sequence (DNA): TGTGCCAGCAGCACGCCCGCGGGGGGTCACGAGCAGTACTTC.

The chain combines TRBV4-1 with TRBJ2-5; TRBD2 agrees at 10 bases. The DNA end is more similar to TRBJ2-7, so the J call may be wrong. The germline CDR1 and CDR2 sequences are MGHRA and YSYEKL. CDR3 size: 16 residues. CDR3 bases: TGCGCCAGCAGCGTAGAAGGGACTAGCGTACCTCCCGAGCAGTACTTC. Translated, it gives CASSVEGTSVPPEQYF.

This sequence joins TRBV20-1 and TRBJ2-5, with TRBD2 identical over 7 bases. The CDR3 totals 13 residues. Trimming took 6 bases from V and 3 from J; bases not matched to a gene: 7. Germline lookup yields CDR1 DFQATT and CDR2 SNEGSKA (reference sequence). CDR3 in amino acids: CSAGPGGKETQYF. As DNA, the CDR3 is TGCAGTGCCGGCCCGGGGGGAAAAGAGACCCAGTACTTC.

The V call is TRBV4-1, the J call TRBJ2-5; TRBD2 is a possible D gene (5 bases). This CDR3 has 13 residues. Germline V gene lookup returns CDR1 MGHRA and CDR2 YSYEKL. V lost 4 bases to trimming and J lost 5 bases, with 11 bases between them. The CDR3 sequence: CASSPPGIETQYF. DNA for the CDR3: TGCGCCAGCAGCCCCCCCGGGATCGAGACCCAGTACTTC.

V is TRBV7-2 and J is TRBJ2-1; D could derive from TRBD1 or TRBD2 (5 bases each). Germline V lookup: CDR1 SGHTA, CDR2 FQGNSA. CDR3 length equals 14 residues. Trimming took off 5 bases at V and 5 bases at J, with 13 bases between the two ends. CDR3 region: CASSHGTTNNEQFF. The DNA of the CDR3 is TGTGCCAGCAGCCACGGGACCACCAACAATGAGCAGTTCTTC.

V usage is TRBV6-1 and J usage is TRBJ2-1; D possibly corresponds to TRBD1 (6 bases). Germline CDR1 and CDR2: MNHNS and SASEGT. The CDR3 loop spans 12 amino acids. The V end lost 4 bases, the J end lost 14 bases, and 15 bases lay between the germline ends. The CDR3 spells CASSAGGRGEFF. DNA of the CDR3: TGTGCCAGCAGTGCTGGGGGCCGAGGAGAGTTCTTC.

This clonotype has only one observation. One junction end does not reproduce the germline sequence, and a read error may be involved. This chain uses TRBV15 with TRBJ2-7; the D is unclear. The J call is uncertain, as TRBJ2-4 better fits the DNA end. The CDR3 has 15 residues. CDR1 is LNHNV, CDR2 YYDKDF, per germline (reference sequence). The CDR3 here is CATGSAAGPLNIQYF. Here the CDR3 DNA reads TGTGCCACCGGCAGTGCCGCCGGGCCCTTAAACATTCAGTACTTC.